The clone carrying this T cell receptor beta chain was seen at least ten times. Its target is unknown. RNA transcripts provided the template for amplifying TCR beta CDR3 regions. RT-PCR in the first round used HTBI primers; a second-round multiplex PCR followed. One entry per CDR3 protein, called by TCRdb with MiXCR from the multiplex PCR reads. The table includes some 160,000 distinct CDR3 sequences, roughly two fifths detected once. Lactation, pregnancy, uncontrolled infections and other autoimmune diseases were all grounds for excluding patients. The data stem from a study of Graves' ophthalmopathy and Graves' hyperthyroidism. Study observations and caveats: Discrimination between ophthalmopathy and stable hyperthyroidism by a 13-signature model showed more than 85% sensitivity and less than 84% specificity.

The CDR3 is made up of 13 amino acids. CDR1 and CDR2 (germline): MNHEY, SVGEGT. V shed 0 bases and J shed 8 bases, with 10 bases lying between them. The sequencing input was peripheral blood. The chain employs TRBV6-2 or TRBV6-3 and TRBJ1-2; D gene unclear. This receptor was obtained from a young man with Graves' ophthalmopathy. The CDR3 nucleotides read TGTGCCAGCAGTTACTCGGAGCCCATGGGCTACACCTTC. It encodes CASSYSEPMGYTF.